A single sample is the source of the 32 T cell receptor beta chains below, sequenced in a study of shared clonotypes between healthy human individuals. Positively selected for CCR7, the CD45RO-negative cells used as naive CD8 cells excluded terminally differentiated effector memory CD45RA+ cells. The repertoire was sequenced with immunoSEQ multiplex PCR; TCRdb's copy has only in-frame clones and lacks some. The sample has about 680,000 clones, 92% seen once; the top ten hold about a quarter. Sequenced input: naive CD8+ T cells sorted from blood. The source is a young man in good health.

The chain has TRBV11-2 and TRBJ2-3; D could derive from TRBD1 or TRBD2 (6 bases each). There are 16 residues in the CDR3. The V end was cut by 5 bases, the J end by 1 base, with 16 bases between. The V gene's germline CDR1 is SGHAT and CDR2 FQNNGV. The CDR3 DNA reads TGTGCCAGCAGCACACAGGGAGGATGGGGCACAGATACGCAGTATTTT. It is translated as CASSTQGGWGTDTQYF.

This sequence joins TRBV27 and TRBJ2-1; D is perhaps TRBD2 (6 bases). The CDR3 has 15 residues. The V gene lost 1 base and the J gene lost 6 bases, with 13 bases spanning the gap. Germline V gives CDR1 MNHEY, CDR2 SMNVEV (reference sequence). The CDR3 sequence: CASSLFLEGGNEQFF. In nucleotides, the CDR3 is TGTGCCAGCAGTTTATTCCTAGAGGGAGGCAATGAGCAGTTCTTC.

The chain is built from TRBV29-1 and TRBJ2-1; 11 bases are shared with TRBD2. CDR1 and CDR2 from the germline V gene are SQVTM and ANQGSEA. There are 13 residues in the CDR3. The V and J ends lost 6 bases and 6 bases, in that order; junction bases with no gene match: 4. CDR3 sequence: CSVFTSGSNEQFF. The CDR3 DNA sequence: TGCAGCGTGTTCACTAGCGGGAGCAATGAGCAGTTCTTC.

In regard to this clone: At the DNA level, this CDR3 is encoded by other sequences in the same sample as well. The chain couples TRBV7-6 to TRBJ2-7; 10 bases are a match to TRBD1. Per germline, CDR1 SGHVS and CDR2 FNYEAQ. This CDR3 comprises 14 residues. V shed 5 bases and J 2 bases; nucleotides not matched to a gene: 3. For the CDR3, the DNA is TGTGCCAGCAGCCCAGGACAGGGGGCCTACGAGCAGTACTTC. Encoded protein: CASSPGQGAYEQYF. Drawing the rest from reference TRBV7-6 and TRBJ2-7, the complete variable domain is GAGVSQSPRYKVTKRGQDVALRCDPISGHVSLYWYRQALGQGPEFLTYFNYEAQQDKSGLPNDRFSAERPEGSISTLTIQRTEQRDSAMYRCASSPGQGAYEQYFGPGTRLTVT.

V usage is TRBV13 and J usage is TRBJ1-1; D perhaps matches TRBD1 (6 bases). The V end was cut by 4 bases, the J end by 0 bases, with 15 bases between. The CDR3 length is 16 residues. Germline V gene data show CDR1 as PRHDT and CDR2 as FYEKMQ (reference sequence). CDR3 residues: CASSSPGTSMNTEAFF. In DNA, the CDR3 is TGTGCCAGCAGCTCCCCCGGGACAAGCATGAACACTGAAGCTTTCTTT.

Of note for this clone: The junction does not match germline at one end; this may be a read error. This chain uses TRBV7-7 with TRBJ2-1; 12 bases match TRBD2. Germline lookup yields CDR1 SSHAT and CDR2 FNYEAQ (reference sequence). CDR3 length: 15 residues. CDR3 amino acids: CASSLGLAGHNEQFF. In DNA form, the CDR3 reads TGTGCTAGCAGCTTAGGACTAGCGGGACACAATGAGCAGTTCTTC.

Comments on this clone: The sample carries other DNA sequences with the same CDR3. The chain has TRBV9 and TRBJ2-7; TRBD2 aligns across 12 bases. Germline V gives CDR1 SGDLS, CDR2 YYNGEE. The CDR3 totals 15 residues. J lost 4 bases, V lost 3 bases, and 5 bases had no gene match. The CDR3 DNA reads TGTGCCAGCAGCGCCGGACTAGCGGGGACATACGAGCAGTACTTC. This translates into CASSAGLAGTYEQYF.

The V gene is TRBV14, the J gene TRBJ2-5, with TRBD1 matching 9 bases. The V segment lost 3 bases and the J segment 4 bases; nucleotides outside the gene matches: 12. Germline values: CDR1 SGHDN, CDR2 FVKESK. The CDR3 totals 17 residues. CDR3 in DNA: TGTGCCAGCAGCCATGGACAGGGGAATTCGGTAGGAGAGACCCAGTACTTC. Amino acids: CASSHGQGNSVGETQYF.

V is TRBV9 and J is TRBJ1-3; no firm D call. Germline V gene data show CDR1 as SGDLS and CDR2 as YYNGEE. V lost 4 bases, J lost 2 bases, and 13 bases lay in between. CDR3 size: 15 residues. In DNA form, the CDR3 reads TGTGCCAGCAGCCCAGACCAAGTCGCTGGAAACACCATATATTTT. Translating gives CASSPDQVAGNTIYF.

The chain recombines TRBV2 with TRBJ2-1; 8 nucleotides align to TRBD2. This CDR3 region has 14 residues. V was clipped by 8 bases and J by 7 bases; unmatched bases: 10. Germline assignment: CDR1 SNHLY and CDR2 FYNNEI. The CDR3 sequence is CASFGTRAINEQFF. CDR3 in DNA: TGTGCCAGCTTCGGGACTAGAGCCATTAATGAGCAGTTCTTC.

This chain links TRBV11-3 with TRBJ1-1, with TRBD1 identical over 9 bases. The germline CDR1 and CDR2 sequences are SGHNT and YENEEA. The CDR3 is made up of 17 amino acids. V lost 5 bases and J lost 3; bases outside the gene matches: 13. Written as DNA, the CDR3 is TGTGCCAGCAGCCCTTCCCCGGGACAGGGTACGGACACTGAAGCTTTCTTT. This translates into CASSPSPGQGTDTEAFF.

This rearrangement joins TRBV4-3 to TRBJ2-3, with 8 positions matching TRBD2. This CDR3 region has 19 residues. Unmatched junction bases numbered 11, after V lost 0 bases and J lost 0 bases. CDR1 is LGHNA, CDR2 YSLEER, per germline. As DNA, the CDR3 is TGCGCCAGCAGCCAAGATCTCTCGAAGCGGGAGATGAGCACAGATACGCAGTATTTT. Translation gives CASSQDLSKREMSTDTQYF.

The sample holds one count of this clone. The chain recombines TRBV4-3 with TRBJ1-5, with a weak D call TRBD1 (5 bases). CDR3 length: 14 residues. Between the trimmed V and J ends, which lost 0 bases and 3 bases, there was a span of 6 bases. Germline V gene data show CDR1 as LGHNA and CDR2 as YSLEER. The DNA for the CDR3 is TGCGCCAGCAGCCAAGACAGGGACAATCAGCCCCAGCATTTT. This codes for CASSQDRDNQPQHF.

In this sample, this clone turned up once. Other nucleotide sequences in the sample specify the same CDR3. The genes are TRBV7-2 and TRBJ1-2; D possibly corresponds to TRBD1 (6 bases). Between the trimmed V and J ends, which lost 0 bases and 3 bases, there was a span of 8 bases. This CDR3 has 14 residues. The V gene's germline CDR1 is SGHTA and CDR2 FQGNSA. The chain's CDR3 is CASSLAGGDYGYTF. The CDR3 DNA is TGTGCCAGCAGCTTAGCGGGGGGCGACTATGGCTACACCTTC.

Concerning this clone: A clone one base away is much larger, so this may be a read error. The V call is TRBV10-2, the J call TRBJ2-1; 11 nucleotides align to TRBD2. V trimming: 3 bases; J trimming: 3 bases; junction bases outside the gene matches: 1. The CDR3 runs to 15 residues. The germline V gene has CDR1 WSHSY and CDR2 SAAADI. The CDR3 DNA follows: TGCGCCAGCAGTGACACTAGCGGGAGCTACAATGAGCAGTTCTTC. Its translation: CASSDTSGSYNEQFF.

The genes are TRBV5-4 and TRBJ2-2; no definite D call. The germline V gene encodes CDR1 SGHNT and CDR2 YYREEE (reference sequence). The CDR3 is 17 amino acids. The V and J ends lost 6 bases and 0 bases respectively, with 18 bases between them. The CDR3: CASNSQNSKPNTGELFF. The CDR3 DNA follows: TGTGCCAGCAACTCTCAGAACAGCAAACCGAACACCGGGGAGCTGTTTTTT.

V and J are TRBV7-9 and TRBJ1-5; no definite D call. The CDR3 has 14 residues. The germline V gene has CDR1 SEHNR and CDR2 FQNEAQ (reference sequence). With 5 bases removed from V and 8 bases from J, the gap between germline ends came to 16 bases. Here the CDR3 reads CASSDSLAGEPQHF. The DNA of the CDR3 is TGTGCCAGCAGCGACTCCTTGGCGGGAGAGCCCCAGCATTTT.

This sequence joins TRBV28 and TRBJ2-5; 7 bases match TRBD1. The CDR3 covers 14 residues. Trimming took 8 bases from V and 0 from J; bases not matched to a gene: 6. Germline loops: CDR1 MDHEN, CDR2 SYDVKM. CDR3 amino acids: CASYPGQYQETQYF. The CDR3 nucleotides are TGTGCCAGCTACCCGGGACAGTACCAAGAGACCCAGTACTTC.

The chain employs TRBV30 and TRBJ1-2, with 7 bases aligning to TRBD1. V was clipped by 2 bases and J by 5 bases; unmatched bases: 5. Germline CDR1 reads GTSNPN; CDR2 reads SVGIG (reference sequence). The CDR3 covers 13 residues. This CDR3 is CAWSPGQRYGYTF. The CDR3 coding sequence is TGTGCCTGGAGTCCGGGACAGAGATATGGCTACACCTTC.

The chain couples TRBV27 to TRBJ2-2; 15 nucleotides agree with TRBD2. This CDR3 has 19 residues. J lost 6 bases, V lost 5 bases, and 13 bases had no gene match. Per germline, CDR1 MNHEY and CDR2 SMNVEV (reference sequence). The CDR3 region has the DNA TGTGCCAGCAGTCCCACCAAAAGGACTAGCGGGAGGGCTGCCGGGGAGCTGTTTTTT. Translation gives CASSPTKRTSGRAAGELFF.

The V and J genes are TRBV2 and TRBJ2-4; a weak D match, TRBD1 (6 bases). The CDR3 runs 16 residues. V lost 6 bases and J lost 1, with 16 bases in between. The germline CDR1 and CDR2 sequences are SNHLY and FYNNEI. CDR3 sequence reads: CASRDPQGQAKNIQYF. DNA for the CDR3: TGTGCCAGCAGGGATCCACAGGGTCAGGCCAAAAACATTCAGTACTTC.

As DNA, the CDR3 is TGTGCCAGTAGTAGTGGGATCGGCTCCTACGAGCAGTACTTC. Its protein is CASSSGIGSYEQYF. This chain uses TRBV19 with TRBJ2-7, with no clear D. The CDR3 covers 14 residues. V lost 4 bases, J lost 0 bases, and 10 bases lay in between. Germline-derived CDR1 and CDR2 are LNHDA and SQIVND (reference sequence).

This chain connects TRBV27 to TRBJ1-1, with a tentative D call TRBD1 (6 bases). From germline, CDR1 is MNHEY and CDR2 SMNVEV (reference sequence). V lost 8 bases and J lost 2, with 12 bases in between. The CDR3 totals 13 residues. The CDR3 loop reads CASAQGFNTEAFF. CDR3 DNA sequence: TGTGCCAGCGCACAGGGTTTTAACACTGAAGCTTTCTTT.

This chain's CDR3 is CASSSVQGVYYSNQPQHF. The CDR3, as DNA: TGTGCCAGCAGCTCGGTACAGGGGGTCTACTATAGCAATCAGCCCCAGCATTTT. The chain employs TRBV7-2 and TRBJ1-5; 8 bases agree with TRBD1. Germline V lookup: CDR1 SGHTA, CDR2 FQGNSA. CDR3 length equals 18 residues. The V and J ends lost 4 bases and 0 bases, in that order; junction bases with no gene match: 11.

The CDR3 spells CAWSASYEQYF. CDR3 coding DNA: TGTGCCTGGAGCGCTTCCTACGAGCAGTACTTC. This chain links TRBV30 with TRBJ2-7; D not certain. The CDR3 has 11 residues. CDR1 and CDR2 from the germline V gene are GTSNPN and SVGIG (reference sequence). Deletions cut 3 bases from V and 1 base from J, with 4 bases between.

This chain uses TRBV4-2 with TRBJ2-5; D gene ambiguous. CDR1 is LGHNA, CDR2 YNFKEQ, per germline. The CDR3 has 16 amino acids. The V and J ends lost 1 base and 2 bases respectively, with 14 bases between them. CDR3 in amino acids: CASSQGPAEKQETQYF. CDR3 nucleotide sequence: TGTGCCAGCAGCCAAGGACCTGCGGAAAAGCAAGAGACCCAGTACTTC.

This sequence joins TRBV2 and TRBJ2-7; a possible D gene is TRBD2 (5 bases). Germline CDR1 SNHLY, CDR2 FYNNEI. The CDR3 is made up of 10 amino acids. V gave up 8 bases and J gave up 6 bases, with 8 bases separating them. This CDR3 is CASRGFEQYF. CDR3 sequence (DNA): TGTGCCAGCCGGGGTTTCGAGCAGTACTTC.

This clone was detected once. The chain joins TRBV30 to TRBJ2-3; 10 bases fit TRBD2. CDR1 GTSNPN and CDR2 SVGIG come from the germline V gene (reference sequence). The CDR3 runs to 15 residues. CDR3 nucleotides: TGTGCTCGGAGCCCGGCTAGCGGGAGAAGAGATACGCAGTATTTT. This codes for CARSPASGRRDTQYF.

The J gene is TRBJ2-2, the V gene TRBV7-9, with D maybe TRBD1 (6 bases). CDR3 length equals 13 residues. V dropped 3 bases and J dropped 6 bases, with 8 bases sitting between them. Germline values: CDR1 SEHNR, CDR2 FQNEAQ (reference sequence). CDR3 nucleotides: TGTGCCAGCAGCTTGACAGGATCCGGGGAGCTGTTTTTT. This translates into CASSLTGSGELFF.

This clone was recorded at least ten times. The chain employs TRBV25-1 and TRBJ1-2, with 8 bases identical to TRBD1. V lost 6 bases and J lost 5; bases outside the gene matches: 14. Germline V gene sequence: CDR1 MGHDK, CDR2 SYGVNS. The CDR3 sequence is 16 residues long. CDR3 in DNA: TGTGCCAGCAGCTCCCGGACAGGGAACTTAGGGTATGGCTACACCTTC. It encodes CASSSRTGNLGYGYTF.

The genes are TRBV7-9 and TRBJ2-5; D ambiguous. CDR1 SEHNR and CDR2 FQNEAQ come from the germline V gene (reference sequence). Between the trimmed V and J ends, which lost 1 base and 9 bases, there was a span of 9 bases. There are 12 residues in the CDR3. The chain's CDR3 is CASSLERISQYF. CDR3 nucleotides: TGTGCCAGCAGCTTAGAGAGAATATCCCAGTACTTC.

The CDR3, as DNA: TGTGCCAGCAGTTTTTACGGCCAGAACACAGATACGCAGTATTTT. It encodes CASSFYGQNTDTQYF. The chain links TRBV28 to TRBJ2-3; D not certain. This CDR3 region has 15 residues. Germline V lookup: CDR1 MDHEN, CDR2 SYDVKM. The ends were cut back, 3 bases at V and 2 bases at J, with 12 bases in the middle.